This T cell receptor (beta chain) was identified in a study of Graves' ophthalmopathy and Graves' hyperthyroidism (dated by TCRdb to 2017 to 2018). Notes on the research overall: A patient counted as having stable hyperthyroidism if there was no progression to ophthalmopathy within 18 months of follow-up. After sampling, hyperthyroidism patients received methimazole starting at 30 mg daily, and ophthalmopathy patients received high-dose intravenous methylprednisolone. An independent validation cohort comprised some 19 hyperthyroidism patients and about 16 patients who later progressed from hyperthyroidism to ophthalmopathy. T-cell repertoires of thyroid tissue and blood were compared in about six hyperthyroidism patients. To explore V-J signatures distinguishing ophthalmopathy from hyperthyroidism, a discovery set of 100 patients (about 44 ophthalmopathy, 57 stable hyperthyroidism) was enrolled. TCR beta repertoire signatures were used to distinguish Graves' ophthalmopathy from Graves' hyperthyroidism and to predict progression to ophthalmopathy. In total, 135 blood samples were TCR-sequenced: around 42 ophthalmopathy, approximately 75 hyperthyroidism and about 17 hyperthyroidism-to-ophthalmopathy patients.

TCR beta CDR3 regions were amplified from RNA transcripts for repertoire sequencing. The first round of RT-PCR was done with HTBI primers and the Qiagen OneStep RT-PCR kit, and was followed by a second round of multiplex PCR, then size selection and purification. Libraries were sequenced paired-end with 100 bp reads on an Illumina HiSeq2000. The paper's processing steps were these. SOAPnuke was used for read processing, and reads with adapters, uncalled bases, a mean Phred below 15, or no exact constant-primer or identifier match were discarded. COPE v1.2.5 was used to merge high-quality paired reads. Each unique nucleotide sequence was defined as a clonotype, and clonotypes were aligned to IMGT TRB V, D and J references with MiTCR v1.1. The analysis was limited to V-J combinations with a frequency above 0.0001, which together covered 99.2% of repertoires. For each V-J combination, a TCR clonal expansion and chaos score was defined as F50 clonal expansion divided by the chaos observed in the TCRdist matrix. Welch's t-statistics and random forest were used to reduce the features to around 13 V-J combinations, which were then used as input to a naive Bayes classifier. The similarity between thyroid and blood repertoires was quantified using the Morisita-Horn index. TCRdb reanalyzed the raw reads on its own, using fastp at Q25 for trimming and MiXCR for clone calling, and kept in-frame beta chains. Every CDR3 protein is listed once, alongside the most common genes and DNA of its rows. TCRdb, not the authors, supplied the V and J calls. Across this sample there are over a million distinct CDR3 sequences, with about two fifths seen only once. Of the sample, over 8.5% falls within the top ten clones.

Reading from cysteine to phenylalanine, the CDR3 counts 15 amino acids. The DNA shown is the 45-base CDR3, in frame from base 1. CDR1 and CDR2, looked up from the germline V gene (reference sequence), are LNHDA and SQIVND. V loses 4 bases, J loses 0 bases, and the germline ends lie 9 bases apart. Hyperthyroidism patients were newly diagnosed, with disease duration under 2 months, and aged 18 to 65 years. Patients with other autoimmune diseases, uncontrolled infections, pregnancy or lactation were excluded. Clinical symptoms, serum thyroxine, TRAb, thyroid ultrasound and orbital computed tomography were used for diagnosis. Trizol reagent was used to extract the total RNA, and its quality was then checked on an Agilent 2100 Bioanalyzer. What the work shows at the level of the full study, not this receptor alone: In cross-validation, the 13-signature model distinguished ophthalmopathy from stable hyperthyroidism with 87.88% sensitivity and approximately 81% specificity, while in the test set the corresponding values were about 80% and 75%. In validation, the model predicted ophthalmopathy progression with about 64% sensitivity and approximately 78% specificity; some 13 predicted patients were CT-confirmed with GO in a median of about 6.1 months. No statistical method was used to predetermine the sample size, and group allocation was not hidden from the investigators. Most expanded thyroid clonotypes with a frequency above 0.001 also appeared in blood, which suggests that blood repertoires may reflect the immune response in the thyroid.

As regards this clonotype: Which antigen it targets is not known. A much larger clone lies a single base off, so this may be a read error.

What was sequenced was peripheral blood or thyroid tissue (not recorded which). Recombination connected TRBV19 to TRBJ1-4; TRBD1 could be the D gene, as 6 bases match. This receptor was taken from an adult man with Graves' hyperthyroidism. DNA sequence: TGTGCCAGTAGTACCCCAGGGGCAACTAATGAAAAACTGTTTTTT. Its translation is CASSTPGATNEKLFF.